This T cell receptor beta chain is drawn from a study of cytomegalovirus exposure and HLA in healthy donors. Study summary: From HLA-typed donors, an early data release held roughly 89 million unique TCRs.

Study-level results: Most of the TCR beta V segments (in an earlier analysis) were productive either about 87% or about 30% of the time. Specific recognition of CMV antigens was confirmed in vitro for three chains (all CMV-associated).

A remark on this clone: No antigen is known for it.

Primers: 60 Vbeta forward and 13 Jbeta reverse. Assay: immunoSEQ multiplex PCR; the TCRdb copy retains only in-frame clones and omits some. The table lists around 110,000 clones, about 86% of them singletons. This receptor was obtained from a woman aged 25-40 years in good health and CMV-seronegative. Specimen: PBMCs.

Written as DNA, the CDR3 is TGTGCCAGCAGCTTAGCCGGGACTAGCGGCTACGAGCAGTACTTC. The encoded protein is CASSLAGTSGYEQYF. The V gene is TRBV7-4, the J gene TRBJ2-7, with 11 bases identical to TRBD2. The CDR3 is 15 amino acids. Germline V gene sequence: CDR1 SGHVT, CDR2 SQSDAQ. V lost 0 bases to trimming and J lost 3 bases; unmatched junction nucleotides: 1.